This T cell receptor beta chain was documented in a study of CD8 T cells in ankylosing spondylitis. Using quantitative 5'-RACE with molecular barcodes, the authors made TCR beta libraries. MiXCR, applied by TCRdb to the 5' RACE reads, yields one record per CDR3 protein. The sample includes roughly 670,000 distinct CDR3 sequences, 15% to 20% seen only once; the top ten take over 15%. The CDR3 length is 18 residues. With 2 bases clipped from V and 0 bases from J, the junction kept 3 bases outside the gene matches. Germline loops: CDR1 KGHDR, CDR2 SFDVKD. This clonotype was observed a handful of times. Its antigen is not known. Study-wide findings and caveats: A TCR beta motif made of fewer than 10 highly homologous variants seemed typical of ankylosing spondylitis blood. Relatively scarce in peripheral blood, disease-linked clones were CD8+. Some of these motif variants have turned up before, in reports on reactive arthritis synovial fluid and blood. Clones linked to disease were reported to show significant enrichment in matched ankylosing spondylitis synovial fluid.

The chain combines TRBV24-1 with TRBJ2-1; 13 positions match TRBD2. The sequenced material came from blood, either unsorted or a sorted T cell fraction (not recorded which). The sequence derives from a male donor with ankylosing spondylitis. The DNA for the CDR3 is TGTGCCACCAGTGATTCCAGGACTAGCGGGAGCTCCTACAATGAGCAGTTCTTC. It encodes CATSDSRTSGSSYNEQFF.